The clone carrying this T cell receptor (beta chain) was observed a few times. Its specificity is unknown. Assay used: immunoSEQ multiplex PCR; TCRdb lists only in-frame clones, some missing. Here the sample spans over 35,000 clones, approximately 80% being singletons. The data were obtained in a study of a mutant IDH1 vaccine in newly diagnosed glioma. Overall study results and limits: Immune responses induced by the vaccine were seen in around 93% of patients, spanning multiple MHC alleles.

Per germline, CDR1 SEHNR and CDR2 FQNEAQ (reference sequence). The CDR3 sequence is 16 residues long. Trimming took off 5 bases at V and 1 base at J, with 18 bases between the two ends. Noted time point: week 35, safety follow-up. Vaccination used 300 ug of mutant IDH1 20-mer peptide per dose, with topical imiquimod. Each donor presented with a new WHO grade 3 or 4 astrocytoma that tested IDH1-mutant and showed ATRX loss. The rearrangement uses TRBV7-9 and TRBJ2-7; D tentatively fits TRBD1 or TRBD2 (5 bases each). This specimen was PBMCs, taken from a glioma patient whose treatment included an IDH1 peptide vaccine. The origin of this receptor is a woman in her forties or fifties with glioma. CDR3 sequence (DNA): TGTGCCAGCAGCCCTCGCCGGGACCGAAGTTCCTACGAGCAGTACTTC. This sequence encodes CASSPRRDRSSYEQYF.